This T cell receptor (beta chain) originates from a study of blood T cells in healthy people across ages. This CDR3 has 16 residues. V was shortened by 1 base and J by 4 bases, with 15 bases between the two germline ends. Germline values: CDR1 LNHDA, CDR2 SQIVND (reference sequence). Combining a sample-barcoded 5' primer with a J-beta primer mix, a second PCR ran for roughly 7 to 12 cycles. TCRdb analysed the 5' RACE reads with MiXCR anew, one entry per CDR3 protein. Seen here are hundreds of thousands of distinct CDR3 sequences, 40% to 65% observed once, and the top ten hold 13%. The origin of this receptor is a woman older than 75 in good health. The gene calls are TRBV19 and TRBJ2-3; D may be TRBD1 or TRBD2 (5 bases each). The specimen sequenced was blood. The CDR3 nucleotides read TGTGCCAGTAGTATAGGGGGCGGAAACGGGGCAGATACGCAGTATTTT. Its translation: CASSIGGGNGADTQYF.